The 10 T cell receptor beta chains reported below all come from one sample, sequenced in a study of blood T cells in healthy people across ages (dated by TCRdb to about 2015). The library came from 5' RACE. The data were produced on an Illumina HiSeq 2500. A second 7 to 11 cycle PCR used a sample-barcoded 5' primer and a J-beta primer mix. TCRdb ran its own pipeline on the public reads, namely fastp trimming at Q25 and MiXCR clone calling, and kept in-frame beta chains. CDR3 protein sequences are deduplicated, and each keeps its most common genes and DNA. The sample data list about 800,000 distinct CDR3 sequences, and around 50% of these were observed just once. The ten largest account for 15% to 20% of the sample. The sequenced sample was blood. The receptor set was obtained from an elderly man in good health.

J is TRBJ2-7 and V is TRBV11-2; D perhaps matches TRBD1 (6 bases). There are 14 residues in the CDR3. V lost 1 base to trimming and J lost 7 bases, with 14 bases between them. Germline CDR1 and CDR2: SGHAT and FQNNGV. The CDR3 DNA sequence: TGTGCCAGCAGCTTAGTTGACACAGGGCAGGAGCAGTACTTC. It yields the protein CASSLVDTGQEQYF.

This clonotype was seen a few times. V usage is TRBV7-3 and J usage is TRBJ2-1, with 14 bases aligning to TRBD2. The germline gives CDR1 SGHTA, CDR2 FQGTGA. This CDR3 spans 18 amino acids. V shed 5 bases and J 6 bases; nucleotides not matched to a gene: 12. The CDR3 here is CASSGSRSGTSGGNEQFF. The CDR3 nucleotides are TGTGCCAGCAGCGGCTCCCGATCCGGGACTAGCGGGGGCAATGAGCAGTTCTTC.

V and J are TRBV6-5 and TRBJ2-2, with unresolved D. CDR3 size: 14 residues. In germline, CDR1 is MNHEY, CDR2 SVGAGI. The V gene lost 3 bases and the J gene lost 4 bases, with 9 bases spanning the gap. The CDR3 nucleotides are TGTGCCAGCAGTTATAACGACGGCACCGGGGAGCTGTTTTTT. This translates into CASSYNDGTGELFF.

This clonotype was counted at least ten times. A much larger clone differs from this one at a single base, so this may be a read error. J is TRBJ2-1 and V is TRBV12-3 or TRBV12-4; D is unclear. The J call may be incorrect, as the DNA end agrees better with TRBJ2-7. The CDR3 spans 12 residues. For the CDR3, the DNA is TGTGCCAGCGGGATGACCTACAATGAGCAGTACTTC. This gives the protein CASGMTYNEQYF.

This clonotype has just a few counts. The CDR3 loop reads CASSLVGPEGGYTF. The DNA of the CDR3 is TGTGCCAGCAGCTTAGTCGGGCCTGAGGGGGGCTACACCTTC. This chain uses TRBV7-8 with TRBJ1-2, with D possibly matching TRBD1 (5 bases). The CDR3 loop spans 14 amino acids. V lost 1 base and J 8 bases, leaving 14 bases between the germline ends. CDR1 is SGHVS and CDR2 is FQNEAQ in the germline V gene.

The chain recombines TRBV20-1 with TRBJ1-5; no definite D call. CDR3 size: 13 residues. The germline V gene encodes CDR1 DFQATT and CDR2 SNEGSKA (reference sequence). Trimming removed 3 bases from V and 5 bases from J, with 11 bases in between. The CDR3 region has the DNA TGCAGTGCTAGTCGGGCAGTGTATCAGCCCCAGCATTTT. Amino acids: CSASRAVYQPQHF.

The chain has TRBV7-2 and TRBJ2-5; TRBD1 agrees at 8 bases. J lost 4 bases, V lost 1 base, and 5 bases had no gene match. CDR1 and CDR2 from the germline V gene are SGHTA and FQGNSA. CDR3 length: 15 amino acids. In DNA form, the CDR3 reads TGTGCCAGCAGCTTAGAGGCAGGGGGCATAGAGACCCAGTACTTC. Translating gives CASSLEAGGIETQYF.

This clonotype was observed a few times. This sequence joins TRBV27 and TRBJ2-7; possibly TRBD1 for D (5 bases). V was shortened by 4 bases and J by 2 bases, with 9 bases between the two germline ends. Per the germline V gene, CDR1 is MNHEY and CDR2 is SMNVEV (reference sequence). This CDR3 comprises 13 residues. CDR3 protein: CASSSQGTYEQYF. CDR3 in DNA: TGTGCCAGCAGTTCGCAGGGAACCTACGAGCAGTACTTC.

The J gene is TRBJ2-4, the V gene TRBV6-1; D possibly corresponds to TRBD2 (6 bases). With the DNA end fitting TRBJ2-7 better, the J assignment may be wrong. CDR3 size: 15 residues. Germline assignment: CDR1 MNHNS and CDR2 SASEGT. The CDR3 spells CASSEEASEYYEQYF. CDR3 bases: TGTGCCAGCAGTGAAGAGGCTAGCGAATACTACGAGCAGTACTTC.

This rearrangement joins TRBV20-1 to TRBJ2-3; 13 positions agree with TRBD2. V shed 6 bases, J shed 3 bases, and the junction held 6 bases outside the gene matches. Germline V CDR1 and CDR2: DFQATT, SNEGSKA (reference sequence). The CDR3 covers 15 residues. As DNA, the CDR3 is TGCAGTGCCGCTTGGACTAGCGGGAGAACAGATACGCAGTATTTT. It codes for CSAAWTSGRTDTQYF.